The rows below give T cell receptor beta chains drawn from one sample of a study of shared clonotypes between healthy human individuals. Assay used: immunoSEQ multiplex PCR; TCRdb lists only in-frame clones, some missing. Counted here are some 2.1 million clones, approximately 94% occurring once; the ten biggest clones make up 0.9% to 1.3%. Sequencing was done on a sample of naive CD8+ T cells sorted from blood. Receptors were obtained from a man between 18 and 29 years old in good health. Each CDR3 is given with its conserved first and last residue. A D gene is named only where the DNA matches it firmly. The size field is filled for only some rows; it gives once, few, many or a size class.

v_gene: TRBV6-5; abundance: .; j_gene: TRBJ2-3; d_gene: TRBD1; CDR3nt: TGTGCCAGCAGTTATTACGCGGGACAGGTCACAGATACGCAGTATTTT; CDR3aa: CASSYYAGQVTDTQYF
v_gene: TRBV4-1; abundance: .; j_gene: TRBJ2-5; d_gene: .; CDR3nt: TGCGCCAGCAGCCAAGTCCCACCCGGGGGGCTAGCGAGACAAGAGACCCAGTACTTC; CDR3aa: CASSQVPPGGLARQETQYF
v_gene: TRBV7-9; abundance: .; j_gene: TRBJ2-1; d_gene: TRBD2; CDR3nt: TGTGCCAGCAGCTTAGTACTAGCGGGACCGTTCTTC; CDR3aa: CASSLVLAGPFF
v_gene: TRBV5-1; abundance: .; j_gene: TRBJ2-7; d_gene: TRBD2; CDR3nt: TGCGCCAGCAGCTTGGAGGGAGGGCCACTCTACGAGCAGTACTTC; CDR3aa: CASSLEGGPLYEQYF
v_gene: TRBV5-6; abundance: .; j_gene: TRBJ1-1; d_gene: .; CDR3nt: TGTGCCAGCAGCTTGTATGCCACTGAAGCTTTCTTT; CDR3aa: CASSLYATEAFF
v_gene: TRBV6-5; abundance: .; j_gene: TRBJ2-2; d_gene: TRBD1; CDR3nt: TGTGCCAGCAGTCTATGGACAGGGGATCACGGGGAGCTGTTTTTT; CDR3aa: CASSLWTGDHGELFF
v_gene: TRBV4-1; abundance: .; j_gene: TRBJ2-1; d_gene: TRBD1; CDR3nt: TGCGCCAGCAGCCAAGCCCCTTACAACGACAGGGTGAATGAGCAGTTCTTC; CDR3aa: CASSQAPYNDRVNEQFF
v_gene: TRBV5-6; abundance: .; j_gene: TRBJ1-5; d_gene: .; CDR3nt: TGTGCCAGCAGCTTGGAAGCGCGGGCAGCGCCCCAGCATTTT; CDR3aa: CASSLEARAAPQHF
v_gene: TRBV6-5; abundance: .; j_gene: TRBJ2-7; d_gene: TRBD2; CDR3nt: TGTGCCAGCAGTCCCCCAGCGGGAGGGCCAGGTGAGCAGTACTTC; CDR3aa: CASSPPAGGPGEQYF
v_gene: TRBV4-1; abundance: .; j_gene: TRBJ2-7; d_gene: TRBD1; CDR3nt: TGCGCCAGCAGCCAAGCCGAGGGACAGCGCTCCTACGAGCAGTACTTC; CDR3aa: CASSQAEGQRSYEQYF
v_gene: TRBV7-2; abundance: .; j_gene: TRBJ2-7; d_gene: .; CDR3nt: TGTGCCAGCAGCTTCCCGGGACCCTACGAGCAGTACTTC; CDR3aa: CASSFPGPYEQYF
v_gene: TRBV27; abundance: once; j_gene: TRBJ2-7; d_gene: .; CDR3nt: TGTGCCAGTTCTGGGAGCTCCTACGAGCAGTACTTC; CDR3aa: CASSGSSYEQYF
v_gene: TRBV27; abundance: .; j_gene: TRBJ2-2; d_gene: TRBD1; CDR3nt: TGTGCCAGCAGCTACTCGACAGGGTCCACCGGGGAGCTGTTTTTT; CDR3aa: CASSYSTGSTGELFF
v_gene: TRBV9; abundance: few; j_gene: TRBJ2-5; d_gene: TRBD2; CDR3nt: TGTGCCAGCAGCGTAGCGGGGGGGCAAGAGACCCAGTACTTC; CDR3aa: CASSVAGGQETQYF
v_gene: TRBV5-1; abundance: .; j_gene: TRBJ2-7; d_gene: .; CDR3nt: TGCGCCAGCAGCTTGAAGCGGACATCCTACGAGCAGTACTTC; CDR3aa: CASSLKRTSYEQYF
v_gene: TRBV30; abundance: .; j_gene: TRBJ1-1; d_gene: TRBD1; CDR3nt: TGTGCCTGGAGTCAGGGACAGGAAGCTTTCTTT; CDR3aa: CAWSQGQEAFF
v_gene: TRBV27; abundance: .; j_gene: TRBJ2-1; d_gene: TRBD1; CDR3nt: TGTGCCAGCAGTCCAGGGACAGCTGCCTACAATGAGCAGTTCTTC; CDR3aa: CASSPGTAAYNEQFF
v_gene: TRBV5-6; abundance: .; j_gene: TRBJ1-2; d_gene: .; CDR3nt: TGTGCCAGCAGCTTGGAAATGGCAACAGGACGCTATGGCTACACCTTC; CDR3aa: CASSLEMATGRYGYTF
v_gene: TRBV7-9; abundance: .; j_gene: TRBJ1-2; d_gene: .; CDR3nt: TGTGCCAGCAGCTACGAGAGGGAAGGCTACACCTTC; CDR3aa: CASSYEREGYTF
v_gene: TRBV27; abundance: once; j_gene: TRBJ1-4; d_gene: .; CDR3nt: TGTGCCAGCAGTTTAAAAAAGGGGGGTCTCAATGAAAAACTGTTTTTT; CDR3aa: CASSLKKGGLNEKLFF
v_gene: TRBV28; abundance: .; j_gene: TRBJ2-7; d_gene: .; CDR3nt: TGTGCCAGCAGTCCCCTCTTGTACTACGAGCAGTACTTC; CDR3aa: CASSPLLYYEQYF
v_gene: TRBV9; abundance: .; j_gene: TRBJ2-2; d_gene: TRBD2; CDR3nt: TGTGCCAGCAGCGGTAGCGGGAGCGCGGACACCGGGGAGCTGTTTTTT; CDR3aa: CASSGSGSADTGELFF
v_gene: TRBV14; abundance: .; j_gene: TRBJ1-2; d_gene: TRBD1; CDR3nt: TGTGCCAGCAGCCAACAACCGGGACAGGGTAACTATGGCTACACCTTC; CDR3aa: CASSQQPGQGNYGYTF
v_gene: TRBV18; abundance: .; j_gene: TRBJ2-7; d_gene: .; CDR3nt: TGTGCCAGCTCACCCGGACGCGGCTACGAGCAGTACTTC; CDR3aa: CASSPGRGYEQYF
v_gene: TRBV30; abundance: .; j_gene: TRBJ2-7; d_gene: TRBD1; CDR3nt: TGTGCCTGGACGGGACAGGGGTATGTCCACGAGCAGTACTTC; CDR3aa: CAWTGQGYVHEQYF
v_gene: TRBV7-6; abundance: .; j_gene: TRBJ2-5; d_gene: .; CDR3nt: TGTGCCAGCAGCCCCCCCGGGTCGGAGACCCAGTACTTC; CDR3aa: CASSPPGSETQYF
v_gene: TRBV4-1; abundance: .; j_gene: TRBJ1-1; d_gene: .; CDR3nt: TGCGCCAGCAGCCCCGGACAGAACACTGAAGCTTTCTTT; CDR3aa: CASSPGQNTEAFF
v_gene: TRBV5-5; abundance: .; j_gene: TRBJ1-2; d_gene: .; CDR3nt: TGTGCCAGCAGCTCGGGATTCGGGTGGGATTTACGGTATGGCTACACCTTC; CDR3aa: CASSSGFGWDLRYGYTF
v_gene: TRBV27; abundance: .; j_gene: TRBJ1-2; d_gene: .; CDR3nt: TGTGCCAGCAGTTTAATAGGTGGTCCCTATGGCTACACCTTC; CDR3aa: CASSLIGGPYGYTF
v_gene: TRBV10-2; abundance: .; j_gene: TRBJ1-1; d_gene: .; CDR3nt: TGCGCCAGCAGCCATTATCAGGGGAACACTGAAGCTTTCTTT; CDR3aa: CASSHYQGNTEAFF
v_gene: TRBV30; abundance: .; j_gene: TRBJ1-4; d_gene: .; CDR3nt: TGTGCCTGGAGTGTGGGTAGGGGGTCTGAAAAACTGTTTTTT; CDR3aa: CAWSVGRGSEKLFF
v_gene: TRBV10-1; abundance: .; j_gene: TRBJ1-1; d_gene: .; CDR3nt: TGCGCCAGCAGTAGCGGGCAGGGGTTCCCTGAAGCTTTCTTT; CDR3aa: CASSSGQGFPEAFF
v_gene: TRBV13; abundance: .; j_gene: TRBJ2-7; d_gene: TRBD1; CDR3nt: TGTGCCAGCAGCCCCGGACAGGGGGGGTCCTACGAGCAGTACTTC; CDR3aa: CASSPGQGGSYEQYF
v_gene: TRBV4-3; abundance: .; j_gene: TRBJ2-7; d_gene: .; CDR3nt: TGCGCCAGCAGCCCAGCTAGGGGAACTCTCGAGCAGTACTTC; CDR3aa: CASSPARGTLEQYF
v_gene: TRBV28; abundance: .; j_gene: TRBJ2-7; d_gene: TRBD1; CDR3nt: TGTGCCAGCAGTTTCAGGGGGCTGCATTACGAGCAGTACTTC; CDR3aa: CASSFRGLHYEQYF
v_gene: TRBV27; abundance: .; j_gene: TRBJ1-2; d_gene: TRBD1; CDR3nt: TGTGCCAGCAGCCCGACAGGGTGGAACTATGGCTACACCTTC; CDR3aa: CASSPTGWNYGYTF
v_gene: TRBV28; abundance: .; j_gene: TRBJ2-5; d_gene: .; CDR3nt: TGTGCCAGCGGGGAGGCGGGGCAAGAGACCCAGTACTTC; CDR3aa: CASGEAGQETQYF
v_gene: TRBV5-6; abundance: .; j_gene: TRBJ2-7; d_gene: TRBD2; CDR3nt: TGTGCCAGCAGTCCTCCCGGGACTAGCGGCTACGAGCAGTACTTC; CDR3aa: CASSPPGTSGYEQYF
v_gene: TRBV7-8; abundance: .; j_gene: TRBJ2-7; d_gene: TRBD1; CDR3nt: TGTGCCAGCAGGGGACAGGGGTTAAACGAGCAGTACTTC; CDR3aa: CASRGQGLNEQYF
v_gene: TRBV7-9; abundance: .; j_gene: TRBJ2-3; d_gene: .; CDR3nt: TGTGCCAGCAGCCGTCGGACAGATCACACAGATACGCAGTATTTT; CDR3aa: CASSRRTDHTDTQYF
v_gene: TRBV27; abundance: .; j_gene: TRBJ1-5; d_gene: .; CDR3nt: TGTGCCAGCAGTTTGGGGGTCGCCAATCAGCCCCAGCATTTT; CDR3aa: CASSLGVANQPQHF
v_gene: TRBV27; abundance: .; j_gene: TRBJ1-4; d_gene: TRBD1; CDR3nt: TGTGCCAGCACTTCGCTTATTAGGGGGCGATACGAAAAACTGTTTTTT; CDR3aa: CASTSLIRGRYEKLFF
v_gene: TRBV6-6; abundance: .; j_gene: TRBJ1-1; d_gene: .; CDR3nt: TGTGCCAGCAGCCGATGGGGGGCTTTGGGGACTGAAGCTTTCTTT; CDR3aa: CASSRWGALGTEAFF
v_gene: TRBV13; abundance: once; j_gene: TRBJ2-1; d_gene: TRBD2; CDR3nt: TGTGCCAGCAGCTTGACTAGCGGGAGGGAGTGGGGCAATGAGCAGTTCTTC; CDR3aa: CASSLTSGREWGNEQFF
v_gene: TRBV4-3; abundance: once; j_gene: TRBJ2-1; d_gene: TRBD2; CDR3nt: TGCGCCAGCAGCCAACAAGCGGGAGGTCGGTCCCATGAGCAGTTCTTC; CDR3aa: CASSQQAGGRSHEQFF
v_gene: TRBV27; abundance: .; j_gene: TRBJ1-1; d_gene: TRBD1; CDR3nt: TGTGCCAGCAGTCCCCAGCAGGGGGGGAACACTGAAGCTTTCTTT; CDR3aa: CASSPQQGGNTEAFF
v_gene: TRBV19; abundance: .; j_gene: TRBJ1-1; d_gene: .; CDR3nt: TGTGCCAGTGATCCGGGCCCTACGTCCGTGGACACTGAAGCTTTCTTT; CDR3aa: CASDPGPTSVDTEAFF
v_gene: TRBV2; abundance: .; j_gene: TRBJ2-7; d_gene: TRBD2; CDR3nt: TGTGCCAGCATGCGGGAGGGCCCGGCGATCGACGAGCAGTACTTC; CDR3aa: CASMREGPAIDEQYF
v_gene: TRBV2; abundance: .; j_gene: TRBJ2-7; d_gene: TRBD1; CDR3nt: TGTGCCAGCAACCCCCTTACGGGACAGGCCGCCTACGAGCAGTACTTC; CDR3aa: CASNPLTGQAAYEQYF
v_gene: TRBV11-2; abundance: .; j_gene: TRBJ1-1; d_gene: .; CDR3nt: TGTGCCAGCAGCCATAGCCATCCTGAAGCTTTCTTT; CDR3aa: CASSHSHPEAFF
v_gene: TRBV10-1; abundance: .; j_gene: TRBJ2-2; d_gene: .; CDR3nt: TGCGCCACCCAAGGACTCACCGGGGAGCTGTTTTTT; CDR3aa: CATQGLTGELFF
v_gene: TRBV18; abundance: .; j_gene: TRBJ2-3; d_gene: .; CDR3nt: TGTGCCAGCTCACCTGCGGATACGCAGTATTTT; CDR3aa: CASSPADTQYF
v_gene: TRBV5-6; abundance: .; j_gene: TRBJ2-7; d_gene: .; CDR3nt: TGTGCCAGCAGCTGGGACGGTACCTACGAGCAGTACTTC; CDR3aa: CASSWDGTYEQYF
v_gene: TRBV7-9; abundance: .; j_gene: TRBJ1-5; d_gene: TRBD1; CDR3nt: TGTGCCAGCAGCGAACAGGGGAGCCATCAGCCCCAGCATTTT; CDR3aa: CASSEQGSHQPQHF
v_gene: TRBV7-2; abundance: few; j_gene: TRBJ1-3; d_gene: .; CDR3nt: TGTGCCAGCAGCGGCGTCCTCCTTGGAAACACCATATATTTT; CDR3aa: CASSGVLLGNTIYF